These T cell receptor beta chains were read from a single sample in a study of persistence of HIV-infected CD4 T cells. Using immunoSEQ multiplex PCR, the repertoire was profiled, and TCRdb retains in-frame clones only, with some absent. Here the sample spans 37,000 or so clones, over 80% being singletons. Antigens of these TCRs are unknown. This material consisted of CD4+ T cells sorted from PBMCs after approximately 19-hour stimulation, taken from a patient who received antiretroviral therapy. The receptors stem from an adult man with HIV who was CMV-seropositive. The CDR3 runs from the conserved cysteine through the conserved F or W. A D gene is named only where the DNA matches it firmly. A row's size may be missing; if present it is once, few, many or a size class.

D gene	V gene	clone size	J gene	CDR3 protein	CDR3 DNA
TRBD1	TRBV5-5	-	TRBJ1-2	CASSLVGTASYGYTF	TGTGCCAGCAGCTTGGTTGGGACAGCTTCCTATGGCTACACCTTC
-	TRBV27	-	TRBJ1-5	CASSSSYMQPQHF	TGTGCCAGCAGTTCCTCCTACATGCAGCCCCAGCATTTT
-	TRBV21-1	-	TRBJ1-1	CASSPQNRKAFF	TGTGCCAGCAGCCCGCAGAATAGAAAAGCTTTCTTT
-	TRBV10-3	-	TRBJ2-1	CAITGNEYNEQFF	TGTGCCATCACCGGGAACGAGTACAATGAGCAGTTCTTC
TRBD1	TRBV7-8	-	TRBJ1-6	CASSLDPGGLSNSPLHF	TGTGCCAGCAGCTTAGACCCAGGGGGATTATCGAATTCACCCCTCCACTTT
-	TRBV6-5	-	TRBJ1-6	CASSWGGVAYNSPLHF	TGTGCCAGCAGTTGGGGGGGGGTGGCTTATAATTCACCCCTCCACTTT
-	TRBV4-3	-	TRBJ2-2	CASSQIQGTNTGELFF	TGCGCCAGCAGCCAGATACAGGGAACGAACACCGGGGAGCTGTTTTTT
-	TRBV19	-	TRBJ2-5	CASSNGETQYF	TGTGCCAGTAGTAACGGGGAGACCCAGTACTTC
-	TRBV14	-	TRBJ2-7	CASSQYGVRPYEQYF	TGTGCCAGCAGCCAATATGGGGTTCGACCCTACGAGCAGTACTTC
-	TRBV5-6	-	TRBJ1-5	CASSYAGIQPQHF	TGTGCCAGCAGCTACGCTGGTATCCAGCCCCAGCATTTT
TRBD2	TRBV4-3	-	TRBJ2-3	CASSPQLARERDTQYF	TGCGCCAGCAGCCCACAACTAGCGCGAGAGAGGGATACGCAGTATTTT
-	TRBV5-4	-	TRBJ2-1	CASSRELSSYNEQFF	TGTGCCAGCAGCCGGGAGCTTAGCTCCTACAATGAGCAGTTCTTC
TRBD1	TRBV30	-	TRBJ2-6	CACRRTGRANVLTF	TGTGCCTGCCGACGGACAGGAAGGGCCAACGTCCTGACTTTC
TRBD1	TRBV9	once	TRBJ2-5	CASSVQTGDRETQYF	TGTGCCAGCAGCGTTCAAACAGGGGACCGAGAGACCCAGTACTTC
-	TRBV2	-	TRBJ1-3	CAILEGTGNTIYF	TGTGCCATCCTGGAGGGCACTGGAAACACCATATATTTT
TRBD2	TRBV6-2/TRBV6-3	-	TRBJ2-1	CASSPRSGSLNEQFF	TGTGCCAGCAGCCCTCGGAGCGGGAGTCTGAATGAGCAGTTCTTC
-	TRBV7-2	-	TRBJ2-2	CASSLALLQIDTGELFF	TGTGCCAGCAGCTTAGCGCTATTACAGATCGACACCGGGGAGCTGTTTTTT
-	TRBV10-3	-	TRBJ2-2	CAISAPTVTGELFF	TGTGCCATCAGCGCCCCGACGGTCACCGGGGAGCTGTTTTTT
-	TRBV7-8	-	TRBJ1-2	CASSLDRDYGYTF	TGTGCCAGCAGCTTAGATAGGGATTATGGCTACACCTTC
TRBD2	TRBV19	once	TRBJ2-1	CASSIDLSSGKFNEQFF	TGTGCCAGTAGTATAGATCTGAGTAGCGGGAAGTTTAATGAGCAGTTCTTC
-	TRBV6-5	-	TRBJ2-1	CASRRGASSEQFF	TGTGCCAGCAGGAGGGGGGCAAGCAGTGAGCAGTTCTTC
TRBD2	TRBV19	-	TRBJ2-1	CASRKPGLAGGPHNEQFF	TGTGCCAGTAGGAAACCGGGACTAGCGGGGGGCCCTCACAATGAGCAGTTCTTC
-	TRBV5-1	-	TRBJ2-5	CASSLDGTFKETQYF	TGCGCCAGCAGCTTGGATGGGACGTTCAAAGAGACCCAGTACTTC
-	TRBV5-1	-	TRBJ1-6	CASSLRGPDNSPLHF	TGCGCCAGCAGCTTGAGAGGGCCGGATAATTCACCCCTCCACTTT
-	TRBV19	-	TRBJ1-4	CASSRWSEKLFF	TGTGCCAGTAGTCGGTGGTCGGAAAAACTGTTTTTT
-	TRBV7-9	-	TRBJ1-2	CASSLITGWEGYTF	TGTGCCAGCAGCTTAATTACGGGTTGGGAAGGCTACACCTTC
TRBD1	TRBV14	-	TRBJ1-1	CASSLQGFMNTEAFF	TGTGCCAGCAGCCTACAGGGGTTCATGAACACTGAAGCTTTCTTT
TRBD1	TRBV27	-	TRBJ2-1	CASRFGTGSYNEQFF	TGTGCCAGCAGATTCGGGACAGGCTCCTACAATGAGCAGTTCTTC
-	TRBV12-3/TRBV12-4	-	TRBJ2-5	CASSFRGETQYF	TGTGCCAGCAGTTTCCGCGGAGAGACCCAGTACTTC
-	TRBV27	-	TRBJ1-2	CASSPKAQRGGYTF	TGTGCCAGCAGTCCGAAGGCCCAGAGAGGTGGCTACACCTTC
-	TRBV2	-	TRBJ2-7	CASQPTDNEQYF	TGTGCCAGCCAACCCACAGACAACGAGCAGTACTTC
TRBD1	TRBV7-9	-	TRBJ1-5	CASRPGTGLQPQHF	TGTGCCAGCAGGCCCGGGACAGGGCTTCAGCCCCAGCATTTT
TRBD2	TRBV19	-	TRBJ2-1	CASSIGVPGTSGRRNEQFF	TGTGCCAGTAGTATAGGAGTTCCCGGGACTAGCGGGAGGAGGAATGAGCAGTTCTTC